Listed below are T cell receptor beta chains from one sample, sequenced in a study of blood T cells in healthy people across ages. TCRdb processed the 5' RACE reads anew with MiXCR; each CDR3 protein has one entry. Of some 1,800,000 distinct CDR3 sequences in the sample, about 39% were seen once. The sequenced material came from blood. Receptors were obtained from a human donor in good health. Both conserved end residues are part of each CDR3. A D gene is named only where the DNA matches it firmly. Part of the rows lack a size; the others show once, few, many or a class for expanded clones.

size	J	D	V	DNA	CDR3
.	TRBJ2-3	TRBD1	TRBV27	TGTGCCAGCACTCACACCAGGGGGCCCACAGATACGCAGTATTTT	CASTHTRGPTDTQYF
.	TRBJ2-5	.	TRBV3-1	TGTGCCAGCAGCCAAGCGGGGGTGAAAGAGACCCAGTACTTC	CASSQAGVKETQYF
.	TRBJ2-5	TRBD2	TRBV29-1	TGCAGCGTTGGGACTAGCGGGGGGCTCACCCAGTACTTC	CSVGTSGGLTQYF
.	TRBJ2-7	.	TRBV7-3	TGTGCCAGCAGCTTAGCCCGGGAGAGACAGAACTTATCCTACGAGCAGTACTTC	CASSLARERQNLSYEQYF
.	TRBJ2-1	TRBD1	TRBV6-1	TGTGCCAGCAAAGAAGGACAGGACTTTGGCTATGAGCAGTTCTTC	CASKEGQDFGYEQFF
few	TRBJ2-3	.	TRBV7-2	TGTGCCAGCAGCTTAGTAGGGGCGGACACAGATACGCAGTATTTT	CASSLVGADTDTQYF
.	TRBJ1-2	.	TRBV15	TGTGCCACCAGCAGAGGGGTGACAAACTATGGCTACACCTTC	CATSRGVTNYGYTF
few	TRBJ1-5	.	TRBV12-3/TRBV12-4	TGTGCCAGCAGTCTTCTCCCACCGCATCAGCCCCAGCATTTT	CASSLLPPHQPQHF
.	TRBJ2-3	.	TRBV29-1	TGCAGCGTTGAACAGGGACTCACAGATACGCAGTATTTT	CSVEQGLTDTQYF
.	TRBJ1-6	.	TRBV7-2	TGTGCCAGCAGCTTCCAGCGGGGACCCCTCCACTTT	CASSFQRGPLHF
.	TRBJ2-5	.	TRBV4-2	TGTGCCAGCAGCCGTATAACCGGGGAGCAGTACTTC	CASSRITGEQYF
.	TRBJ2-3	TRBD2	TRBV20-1	TGCAGTGCTAGTTGGGCGGGGGGCACAGATACGCAGTATTTT	CSASWAGGTDTQYF
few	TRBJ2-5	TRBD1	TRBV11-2	TGTGCCAGCAGCTCTGGACAGGGGATACGCGAGACCCAGTACTTC	CASSSGQGIRETQYF
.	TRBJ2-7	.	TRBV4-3	TGCGCCAGCAGCCAAGGAACTCCCTACGAGCAGTACTTC	CASSQGTPYEQYF
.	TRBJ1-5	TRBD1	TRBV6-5	TGTGCCAGCAGCCCCAGTATAGGGGGCGGAGGTCAGCCCCAGCATTTT	CASSPSIGGGGQPQHF
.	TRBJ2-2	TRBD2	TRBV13	TGTGCCAGCAGCTTTAGCGGGGGCCCGAACACCGGGGAGCTGTTTTTT	CASSFSGGPNTGELFF
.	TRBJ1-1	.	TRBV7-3	TGTGCCAGCAGCTGGGGGTCAGCGAACACTGAAGCTTTCTTT	CASSWGSANTEAFF
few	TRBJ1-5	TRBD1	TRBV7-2	TGTGCCAGCAGCAGGGACAGGGGGTTTAGTCAGCCCCAGCATTTT	CASSRDRGFSQPQHF
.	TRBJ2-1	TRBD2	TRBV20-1	TGCAGTGCTAGGTTAGCGGGGATCTACAATGAGCAGTTCTTC	CSARLAGIYNEQFF
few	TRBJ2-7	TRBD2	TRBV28	TGTGCCAGCAGTTTTTGGCGGGGGGAATACGAGCAGTACTTC	CASSFWRGEYEQYF
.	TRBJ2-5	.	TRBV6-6	TGTGCCAGCAGTTACTCCCCAATTAGGGAACAAGAGACCCAGTACTTC	CASSYSPIREQETQYF
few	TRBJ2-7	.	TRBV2	TGTGCCAGCAGTGACCTCGCCTACGAGCAGTACTTC	CASSDLAYEQYF
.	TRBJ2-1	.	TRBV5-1	TGCGCCAGCAGCCGGGACACCCGGACCCCCTACAATGAGCAGTTCTTC	CASSRDTRTPYNEQFF
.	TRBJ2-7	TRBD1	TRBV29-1	TGCAGCGTGGAGGAGGACCACAGGGGACCGTTCTACGAGCAGTACTTC	CSVEEDHRGPFYEQYF
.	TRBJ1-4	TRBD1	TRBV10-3	TGTGCCATCACAGGGACAGCCGGGGCAAAACTGTTTTTT	CAITGTAGAKLFF
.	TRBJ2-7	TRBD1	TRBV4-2	TGTGCCAGCAGCCAAGTAGAGGGACAGGTCTACGAGCAGTACTTC	CASSQVEGQVYEQYF
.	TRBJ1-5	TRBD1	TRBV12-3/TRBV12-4	TGTGCCAGCAGTCCGACAGGGAATTACGGGCAGCCCCAGCATTTT	CASSPTGNYGQPQHF
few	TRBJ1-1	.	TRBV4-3	TGCGCCAGCAGCCAACGGCCGTCTTACACTGAAGCTTTCTTT	CASSQRPSYTEAFF
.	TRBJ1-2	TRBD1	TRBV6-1	TGTACCAGCAGTGAAAGGCAGGGGGAGGACTATGGCTACACCTTC	CTSSERQGEDYGYTF
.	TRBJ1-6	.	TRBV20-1	TGCAGTGCTAGGCCTAATTCACCCCTCCACTTT	CSARPNSPLHF
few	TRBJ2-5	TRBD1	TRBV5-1	TGCGCCAGCAGCCTCGGACAGGCTCGGGAGACCCAGTACTTC	CASSLGQARETQYF
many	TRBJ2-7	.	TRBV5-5	TGTGCCAGCAACGCAGGGTTCGACTACGAGCAGTACTTC	CASNAGFDYEQYF
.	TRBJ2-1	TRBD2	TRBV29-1	TGCAGCGTTGATCTACGGGGGGGCCCCGACTACAATGAGCAGTTCTTC	CSVDLRGGPDYNEQFF
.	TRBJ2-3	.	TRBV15	TGTGCCACCAGCCCCCCCCCAGGGGCAGATACGCAGTATTTT	CATSPPPGADTQYF
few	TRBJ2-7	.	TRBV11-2	TGTGCCAGCAGCTCCTCACCCAGGGGGGCTCGATACGAGCAGTACTTC	CASSSSPRGARYEQYF
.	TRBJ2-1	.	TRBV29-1	TGCAGCGTTGAAGATGGTAAGGACACGGGAGAGTTCTTC	CSVEDGKDTGEFF
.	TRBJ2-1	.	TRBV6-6	TGTGCCAGCAGTCCCCTCGGATTAGTGACAACCGACAATGAGCAGTTCTTC	CASSPLGLVTTDNEQFF
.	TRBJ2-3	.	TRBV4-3	TGCGCCAGCAGCCAAGATATAGGCAGGAGCACAGATACGCAGTATTTT	CASSQDIGRSTDTQYF
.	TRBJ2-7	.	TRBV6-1	TGTGCCAGCAGTGATTGGAGGGCAACCTACGAGCAGTACTTC	CASSDWRATYEQYF
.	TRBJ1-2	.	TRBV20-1	TGCAGTGCTAGAGATCAGGCCTGGGGTCCCCATGGCTACACCTTC	CSARDQAWGPHGYTF
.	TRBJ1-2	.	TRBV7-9	TGTGCCAGCAGCGCTTCCGGGACGGCGACCGATGGCTACACCTTC	CASSASGTATDGYTF
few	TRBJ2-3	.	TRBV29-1	TGCAGCGTCCCCGGGACCCTACTTAGCACAGATACGCAGTATTTT	CSVPGTLLSTDTQYF
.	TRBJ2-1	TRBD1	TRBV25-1	TGTGCCAGCAGCCCGGGACAGGCGTTCGATGAGCAGTTCTTC	CASSPGQAFDEQFF
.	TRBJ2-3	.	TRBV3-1	TGTGCTAGCAGCTTACTTCCTGACACAGATACGCGGTATTTT	CASSLLPDTDTRYF
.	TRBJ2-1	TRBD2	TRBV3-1	TGTGCCAGCAGCTACCAGCGGGGGGGCCGGAATGAGCAGTTCTTC	CASSYQRGGRNEQFF